The entry below gives a single T cell receptor (beta chain) sequence along with its context. Treatment: preoperative locoregional IRX-2 cytokine immunotherapy. Patients received preoperative, locoregional IRX-2 cytokine immunotherapy in a phase Ib study. These data originate in a study of preoperative IRX-2 immunotherapy in early breast cancer. Sequencing was performed with immunoSEQ multiplex PCR; in TCRdb, only in-frame clones are kept and a portion is missing. The sample lists a few thousand clones, 55% to 70% occurring once. Germline-derived CDR1 and CDR2 are SGHRS and YFSETQ. The CDR3 covers 14 residues. V was pared by 2 bases and J by 1 base, with 7 bases between.

This sequence was found in a human donor with breast cancer. The sample was tumor tissue, taken after IRX-2 immunotherapy. This chain connects TRBV5-1 to TRBJ1-3; D is unresolved. CDR3 region: CASSLYASGNTIYF. DNA of the CDR3: TGCGCCAGCAGCTTATACGCTTCTGGAAACACCATATATTTT.